One and the same sample provided the 26 T cell receptor beta chains below, sequenced in a study of blood T cells in healthy people across ages. Primed by a sample-barcoded 5' primer and a J-beta primer mix, a second PCR proceeded for about 7 to 12 cycles. TCRdb re-analysed the 5' RACE reads in MiXCR, keeping a single row per CDR3 protein. This table has around 1,000,000 distinct CDR3 sequences, approximately 25% appearing once. These data were also reused for a study on T cells of mothers and their children.

The specimen was blood. These receptors were collected from a girl aged 2 to 9 in good health.

This clonotype was seen a few times. One end of the junction varies from germline; a read error may be responsible. V gene TRBV28 combines with J gene TRBJ2-5; 7 bases agree with TRBD2. The DNA end favors TRBJ2-1, so the J call may be wrong. From germline, CDR1 is MDHEN and CDR2 SYDVKM. The CDR3 spans 15 residues. CDR3 loop: CASSFAGARGNEQFF. In nucleotides, the CDR3 is TGCGCCAGCAGTTTTGCGGGAGCGCGTGGCAATGAGCAGTTCTTC.

This clonotype was picked up a small number of times. The chain has TRBV11-3 and TRBJ1-1; D gene uncertain. Germline V gives CDR1 SGHNT, CDR2 YENEEA. V shed 3 bases and J shed 2 bases, with 16 bases lying between them. This CDR3 contains 16 residues. The CDR3 DNA follows: TGTGCCAGCAGCTTGGCAAATGGACGAATAAACACTGAAGCTTTCTTT. Translated, it gives CASSLANGRINTEAFF.

This clonotype was counted between two and nine times. J is TRBJ2-5 and V is TRBV4-1; D is uncertain. Germline CDR1 reads MGHRA; CDR2 reads YSYEKL. This CDR3 has 14 amino acids. V was shortened by 4 bases and J by 2 bases, with 11 bases between the two germline ends. CDR3 region: CASSLRHPQETQYF. In DNA, the CDR3 is TGCGCCAGCAGCCTACGACACCCACAAGAGACCCAGTACTTC.

The gene calls are TRBV12-3 or TRBV12-4 and TRBJ2-1; 10 bases match TRBD2. J was trimmed by 9 bases and V by 3 bases; bases with no gene match: 8. The CDR3 has 15 amino acids. CDR3: CASSFGLAGVSEQFF. For the CDR3, the DNA is TGTGCCAGCAGTTTTGGTCTAGCGGGAGTTAGTGAGCAGTTCTTC.

With regard to this clonotype: One end of the junction fails to match germline, which may point to a read error. This chain connects TRBV7-6 to TRBJ2-6, with a weak D call TRBD2 (6 bases). This CDR3 has 16 amino acids. Per the germline V gene, CDR1 is SGHVS and CDR2 is FNYEAQ. CDR3 coding DNA: TGTGCCAACAGCTTAGGAGGGGCCTCTGGGGCCAACGTCCTGACTTTC. As protein: CANSLGGASGANVLTF.

The chain recombines TRBV7-2 with TRBJ1-2; D unresolved. Germline CDR1 is SGHTA and CDR2 is FQGNSA. CDR3 size: 17 residues. V was trimmed by 1 base and J by 7 bases, leaving 22 bases between them. The DNA of the CDR3 is TGTGCCAGCAGCTTAGGTTTGGTCGGGCCTTTTGGCTCTGGCTACACCTTC. It encodes CASSLGLVGPFGSGYTF. The full variable domain, completed using reference TRBV7-2 and TRBJ1-2, is GAGVSQSPSNKVTEKGKDVELRCDPISGHTALYWYRQSLGQGLEFLIYFQGNSAPDKSGLPSDRFSAERTGGSVSTLTIQRTQQEDSAVYLCASSLGLVGPFGSGYTFGSGTRLTVV.

The rearrangement uses TRBV6-2 or TRBV6-3 and TRBJ2-1; no reliable D call. The germline V gene has CDR1 MNHEY and CDR2 SVGEGT. V lost 11 bases and J 5 bases, leaving 25 bases between the germline ends. The CDR3 extends over 16 amino acids. The CDR3: CASKTAQAPGHNEQFF. CDR3 nucleotides: TGTGCCTCAAAAACCGCCCAGGCACCCGGGCACAATGAGCAGTTCTTC.

This clonotype appeared a few times. The chain couples TRBV7-9 to TRBJ1-5, with D perhaps TRBD1 (6 bases). V lost 1 base, J lost 0 bases, and 10 bases lay in between. From germline, CDR1 is SEHNR and CDR2 FQNEAQ (reference sequence). The CDR3 consists of 16 residues. The CDR3: CASSLGQVDSNQPQHF. The CDR3 nucleotides read TGTGCCAGCAGCTTAGGACAGGTCGATAGCAATCAGCCCCAGCATTTT. Together with reference TRBV7-9 and TRBJ1-5, the CDR3 gives the full variable domain: DTGVSQNPRHKITKRGQNVTFRCDPISEHNRLYWYRQTLGQGPEFLTYFQNEAQLEKSRLLSDRFSAERPKGSFSTLEIQRTEQGDSAMYLCASSLGQVDSNQPQHFGDGTRLSIL.

This clonotype showed up just a few times. This sequence joins TRBV20-1 and TRBJ2-5; D perhaps matches TRBD2 (5 bases). Germline V lookup: CDR1 DFQATT, CDR2 SNEGSKA (reference sequence). The CDR3 is 13 amino acids. V lost 5 bases and J 2 bases, leaving 12 bases between the germline ends. The CDR3 nucleotides read TGCAGTGCTTGGCGGCCGGGGCAAGAGACCCAGTACTTC. This codes for CSAWRPGQETQYF.

A few counts support this clonotype. The rearrangement links TRBV27 to TRBJ2-2, with a possible D match to TRBD1 (5 bases). The CDR3 has 14 residues. V dropped 5 bases and J dropped 2 bases, with 9 bases sitting between them. Looked up from germline, CDR1 is MNHEY and CDR2 is SMNVEV (reference sequence). The CDR3 region is CASSGAVNTGELFF. Here the CDR3 DNA reads TGTGCCAGCAGTGGGGCCGTAAACACCGGGGAGCTGTTTTTT.

The chain recombines TRBV20-1 with TRBJ2-1; D ambiguous. The DNA end lines up better with TRBJ2-7; the J call may be wrong. This CDR3 region has 13 residues. Germline lookup yields CDR1 DFQATT and CDR2 SNEGSKA (reference sequence). CDR3 region: CSAHPLTHYEQYF. The CDR3 DNA follows: TGCAGTGCGCACCCCCTTACCCACTACGAGCAGTACTTC.

This clonotype has more than one count but fewer than ten. The V and J genes are TRBV11-1 and TRBJ2-7, with 7 nucleotides matching TRBD2. Per the germline V gene, CDR1 is SGHAT and CDR2 is FQDESV (reference sequence). The CDR3 extends over 16 amino acids. J was trimmed by 2 bases and V by 8 bases; bases with no gene match: 15. The CDR3 DNA sequence: TGTGCCAGCGGGCTGGGTTCGGGGGGATTCCCCTACGAGCAGTACTTC. It is translated as CASGLGSGGFPYEQYF.

This chain links TRBV27 with TRBJ1-5; TRBD1 is a possible D gene (5 bases). From germline, CDR1 is MNHEY and CDR2 SMNVEV (reference sequence). This CDR3 spans 12 amino acids. Trimming took 5 bases from V and 6 from J, leaving 8 bases between them. The CDR3 loop reads CASSVRVQPQHF. As DNA, the CDR3 is TGTGCCAGCAGTGTCAGGGTTCAGCCCCAGCATTTT.

This sequence joins TRBV27 and TRBJ2-5; 12 positions match TRBD2. Germline CDR1 and CDR2: MNHEY and SMNVEV (reference sequence). With V trimmed by 6 bases and J by 2 bases, 4 bases remained unmatched. The CDR3 loop spans 15 amino acids. CDR3 DNA sequence: TGTGCCAGCAGCCGGACTAGCGGGGAACAAGAGACCCAGTACTTC. Residues: CASSRTSGEQETQYF.

The J gene is TRBJ2-1, the V gene TRBV29-1; TRBD1 is a possible D gene (5 bases). The germline gives CDR1 SQVTM, CDR2 ANQGSEA. The CDR3 length is 14 residues. V dropped 7 bases and J dropped 2 bases, with 15 bases sitting between them. This CDR3 reads CSAKQANPYNEQFF. CDR3 sequence (DNA): TGCAGCGCCAAACAGGCAAACCCCTACAATGAGCAGTTCTTC.

Note on this clonotype: An end of the junction differs from the germline gene, which may be a read error. The rearrangement uses TRBV5-1 and TRBJ2-5, with D perhaps TRBD1 (8 bases). This CDR3 region has 16 residues. In germline, CDR1 is SGHRS, CDR2 YFSETQ. CDR3: CTSSNDRGGGEKTQYF. The CDR3 nucleotides read TGCACCAGCAGCAACGACAGGGGAGGGGGTGAAAAGACCCAGTACTTC. Combining the CDR3 with reference TRBV5-1 and TRBJ2-5 gives the whole variable domain KAGVTQTPRYLIKTRGQQVTLSCSPISGHRSVSWYQQTPGQGLQFLFEYFSETQRNKGNFPGRFSGRQFSNSRSEMNVSTLELGDSALYLCTSSNDRGGGEKTQYFGPGTRLLVL.

This CDR3 is CASSVGDEWLYNEQFF. The CDR3 DNA is TGTGCCAGCAGCGTCGGAGATGAGTGGCTCTACAATGAGCAGTTCTTC. V usage is TRBV9 and J usage is TRBJ2-1; D not resolved. Trimming shortened V by 2 bases and J by 3 bases, and 15 bases separated the two germline ends. Germline CDR1 reads SGDLS; CDR2 reads YYNGEE. This CDR3 comprises 16 residues.

In regard to this clonotype: At one end the junction does not follow the germline gene, possibly because of a read error. V and J are TRBV6-2 or TRBV6-3 and TRBJ2-7; D is tentatively TRBD1 or TRBD2 (5 bases each). Germline-derived CDR1 and CDR2 are MNHEY and SVGEGT. The CDR3 spans 12 residues. Here the CDR3 DNA reads TGTGCCAGCAGTCGAGCCGGGACCTCTATGCACTTC. It yields the protein CASSRAGTSMHF.

This clonotype was seen only a few times. This sequence joins TRBV14 and TRBJ2-7; TRBD2 is a possible D gene (5 bases). The V and J ends lost 7 bases and 2 bases respectively, with 12 bases between them. Germline lookup yields CDR1 SGHDN and CDR2 FVKESK. The CDR3 extends over 13 amino acids. CDR3 nucleotide sequence: TGTGCCAGCATCTATCCCGGGGCCTACGAGCAGTACTTC. It encodes CASIYPGAYEQYF.

This clonotype was counted ten times or more. The chain employs TRBV5-1 and TRBJ2-7; TRBD1 aligns across 8 bases. CDR1 and CDR2 from the germline V gene are SGHRS and YFSETQ. With V trimmed by 4 bases and J by 5 bases, 8 bases remained unmatched. The CDR3 length is 14 residues. DNA for the CDR3: TGCGCCAGCAGCGAAAGACAGGGGTACCACGAGCAGTACTTC. Protein: CASSERQGYHEQYF.

This clonotype was recorded a few times. The chain couples TRBV28 to TRBJ2-5; 12 bases are shared with TRBD2. The CDR3 covers 15 residues. J gave up 5 bases and V 6 bases, and 7 bases lay outside the gene matches. Germline V CDR1 and CDR2: MDHEN, SYDVKM. The DNA of the CDR3 is TGTGCCAGCAGGTCTAGCGGGAGGGCCCACGAGACCCAGTACTTC. This encodes CASRSSGRAHETQYF.

This clonotype was detected a few times. The rearrangement uses TRBV7-8 and TRBJ2-2, with TRBD1 matching 10 bases. The CDR3 has 15 amino acids. The germline V gene has CDR1 SGHVS and CDR2 FQNEAQ. V lost 3 bases and J lost 8; bases outside the gene matches: 6. The DNA for the CDR3 is TGTGCCAGCAGCTTTGACAGGGGGCGAGTGGGGGAGCTGTTTTTT. This gives the protein CASSFDRGRVGELFF.

This chain joins TRBV9 and TRBJ2-5; D uncertain. CDR1 is SGDLS, CDR2 YYNGEE, per germline. This CDR3 spans 15 amino acids. Trimming took off 0 bases at V and 2 bases at J, with 11 bases between the two ends. Written as DNA, the CDR3 is TGTGCCAGCAGCGTAGTTGCAGGAAGACAAGAGACCCAGTACTTC. Translating gives CASSVVAGRQETQYF. The full variable domain, its missing parts supplied by reference TRBV9 and TRBJ2-5, is DSGVTQTPKHLITATGQRVTLRCSPRSGDLSVYWYQQSLDQGLQFLIQYYNGEERAKGNILERFSAQQFPDLHSELNLSSLELGDSALYFCASSVVAGRQETQYFGPGTRLLVL.

V usage is TRBV9 and J usage is TRBJ2-2; a possible D gene is TRBD1 (7 bases). Trimming took 1 base from V and 4 from J, leaving 11 bases between them. CDR3 length: 15 residues. CDR1 and CDR2 from the germline V gene are SGDLS and YYNGEE. CDR3 residues: CASSVQGGVTGELFF. The CDR3 region has the DNA TGTGCCAGCAGCGTACAGGGGGGAGTCACCGGGGAGCTGTTTTTT.

This chain uses TRBV28 with TRBJ2-1, with D unresolved. The CDR3 covers 13 residues. CDR1 and CDR2 from the germline V gene are MDHEN and SYDVKM. The V and J ends lost 6 bases and 7 bases respectively, with 13 bases between them. The CDR3 sequence is CASSKLGANEQFF. The CDR3 DNA reads TGTGCCAGCAGCAAACTCGGCGCGAATGAGCAGTTCTTC. The variable domain in full, with the rest retrieved from reference TRBV28 and TRBJ2-1, is DVKVTQSSRYLVKRTGEKVFLECVQDMDHENMFWYRQDPGLGLRLIYFSYDVKMKEKGDIPEGYSVSREKKERFSLILESASTNQTSMYLCASSKLGANEQFFGPGTRLTVL.

In DNA, the CDR3 is TGTGCCATCGGCCCCGCGGGCAATCAGCCCCAGCATTTT. It specifies CAIGPAGNQPQHF. The chain carries TRBV10-3 and TRBJ1-5, with no clear D. Germline CDR1 and CDR2: ENHRY and SYGVKD. The CDR3 totals 13 residues. Trimming took off 8 bases at V and 2 bases at J, with 10 bases between the two ends.